The source of this T cell receptor beta chain is a study of T cells after yellow fever vaccination. Study background: Researchers used SMART-Seq v4 Ultra Low Input to prepare fractions that had low cell numbers.

5'RACE template switching produced TCR cDNA carrying a universal primer site and UMIs. TCRdb re-called the 5' RACE reads with MiXCR, one entry per CDR3 protein. The data hold hundreds of thousands of distinct CDR3 sequences, with about 13% observed a single time. For this clonotype: The target antigen is unknown.

The study's findings and limits: A weaker secondary response peaked on day 5, the primary on day 15.

The CDR3 loop spans 15 amino acids. V gave up 1 base and J gave up 6 bases; unmatched junction bases: 1. Germline V CDR1 and CDR2: SGHDN, FVKESK. The chain combines TRBV14 with TRBJ2-1, with TRBD2 identical over 12 bases. This receptor was identified in a man aged 25-45 years who received the YFV17D yellow fever vaccine. Sequences were derived from PBMCs, sampled on the day of the yellow fever booster vaccination. CDR3 DNA: TGTGCCAGCAGCCAAGCGACTAGCGGGAGCAATGAGCAGTTCTTC. Its translation is CASSQATSGSNEQFF.